The rows below give T cell receptor beta chains drawn from one sample of a study of Tregs in tolerant kidney transplant recipients. Clones were sequenced by immunoSEQ multiplex PCR, and TCRdb holds only the in-frame ones, with some missing. The repertoire holds some 250,000 clones, with 80% to 85% as singletons. Sequenced material: CD4+ T cells from blood. The receptor set was obtained from a human donor in good health. CDR3s include the opening cysteine and the closing phenylalanine or tryptophan. Each record gives: CDR3 length, J gene, V gene, clone size, D gene, CDR3 DNA, CDR3 protein. The D gene is left open where the match is weak. Size is omitted from some rows. Given values are once, few, many or a class for expanded clones.

17 TRBJ2-4 TRBV7-9 . . TGTGCCAGCAGCGACAGACTGAACTACTTGGCCAAAAACATTCAGTACTTC CASSDRLNYLAKNIQYF
18 TRBJ2-1 TRBV9 . TRBD1 TGTGCCAGCAGCGTAGCTATGACCCTGACAGGGGGCTACAATGAGCAGTTCTTC CASSVAMTLTGGYNEQFF
14 TRBJ1-1 TRBV5-1 . . TGCGCCAGCAGCTCGGACGGCAAGAACACTGAAGCTTTCTTT CASSSDGKNTEAFF
16 TRBJ2-3 TRBV5-4 . . TGTGCCAGCAGCCTCTGGACAGTACGTGGCACAGATACGCAGTATTTT CASSLWTVRGTDTQYF
15 TRBJ2-2 TRBV9 once TRBD1 TGTGCCAGCAGCGTAGGGGGACAGCCCACCGGGGAGCTGTTTTTT CASSVGGQPTGELFF
16 TRBJ1-2 TRBV4-1 . TRBD1 TGCGCCAGCAGCCAAACCCTAGGGACAGGGGGAATTGGCTACACCTTC CASSQTLGTGGIGYTF
15 TRBJ2-1 TRBV7-2 . . TGTGCCAGCAGCTTAGCTGCGGGCTCCTACAATGAGCAGTTCTTC CASSLAAGSYNEQFF
12 TRBJ2-1 TRBV10-3 . . TGTGCCATCAGTGAGTATACTGACGAGCAGTTCTTC CAISEYTDEQFF
16 TRBJ2-2 TRBV5-1 . TRBD1 TGCGCCAGCAGCCTGGGACAGGGGGCTGTCACCGGGGAGCTGTTTTTT CASSLGQGAVTGELFF
14 TRBJ2-2 TRBV6-1 . . TGTGCCAGCAGGGCCCAGGCGAACACCGGGGAGCTGTTTTTT CASRAQANTGELFF
13 TRBJ1-1 TRBV19 . . TGTGCCAGTAGTATATACAGGAACACTGAAGCTTTCTTT CASSIYRNTEAFF
13 TRBJ1-3 TRBV6-1 . . TGTGCCAGCAGTGACTGGGGACAAAACACCATATATTTT CASSDWGQNTIYF
14 TRBJ2-1 TRBV19 few TRBD2 TGTGCCAGTACCGGACTAGCGGGAGGGCCGGAACAGTTCTTC CASTGLAGGPEQFF
15 TRBJ1-2 TRBV7-9 . . TGTGCCAGCAGCTTAGGAGGGGGTTCTAACTATGGCTACACCTTC CASSLGGGSNYGYTF
18 TRBJ1-5 TRBV19 . . TGTGCCAGTAGTATCCAGGGTCCAAGGGGGTATAGCAATCAGCCCCAGCATTTT CASSIQGPRGYSNQPQHF
14 TRBJ2-5 TRBV7-3 . . TGTGCCAGCAGCCCCACAGGGCTCCAAGAGACCCAGTACTTC CASSPTGLQETQYF
13 TRBJ2-5 TRBV29-1 . . TGCAGCGTTAAAGCGGGCTCCCAAGAGACCCAGTACTTC CSVKAGSQETQYF
11 TRBJ1-1 TRBV27 . . TGTGCCAGCACGGTCGGCACTGAAGCTTTCTTT CASTVGTEAFF
11 TRBJ1-2 TRBV2 few . TGTGCCAGCCTCTTACAGTATGGCTACACCTTC CASLLQYGYTF
16 TRBJ2-1 TRBV19 . . TGTGCCAGTAGTATTGAGGGTCAGGGTTTCTACAATGAGCAGTTCTTC CASSIEGQGFYNEQFF
13 TRBJ1-2 TRBV5-1 . TRBD1 TGCGCCAGCAGCGAGGGACAGAACTATGGCTACACCTTC CASSEGQNYGYTF
12 TRBJ2-3 TRBV5-3 . . TGTGCAAAAAACGGGGCGAGGGATACGCAGTATTTT CAKNGARDTQYF
15 TRBJ1-2 TRBV7-9 . . TGTGCCAGCAGCTTATTGGGACAATCTAACTATGGCTACACCTTC CASSLLGQSNYGYTF
11 TRBJ2-4 TRBV10-1 once TRBD1 TGCGCCAGCAGCTCAGGGGGCATTCAGTACTTC CASSSGGIQYF
13 TRBJ1-4 TRBV6-1 . . TGTGCCAGCGCCAGGACGGCTAATGAAAAACTGTTTTTT CASARTANEKLFF
16 TRBJ1-1 TRBV5-3 . TRBD1 TGTGCCAGAAGCTTGGCCAGGGGGCATGGAAACACTGAAGCTTTCTTT CARSLARGHGNTEAFF
15 TRBJ1-2 TRBV27 . . TGTGCCAGCAGTTTAAGCGGGGGGAGGATCTATGGCTACACCTTC CASSLSGGRIYGYTF
15 TRBJ2-5 TRBV11-2 . TRBD1 TGTGCCAGCAGCTTAGTCTGGACAGGCCAAGAGACCCAGTACTTC CASSLVWTGQETQYF
16 TRBJ1-2 TRBV5-1 . TRBD1 TGCGCCAGCAGCTTGGTAATCGGGACAGGGGGCGATGGCTACACCTTC CASSLVIGTGGDGYTF
14 TRBJ2-1 TRBV5-1 . . TGCGCCAGCAGCTTGCCCCCGAAAAGCAATGAGCAGTTCTTC CASSLPPKSNEQFF
18 TRBJ2-6 TRBV5-6 . TRBD1 TGTGCCAGCAGCTTATACGGGGACAGAGGCTCTGGGGCCAACGTCCTGACTTTC CASSLYGDRGSGANVLTF
13 TRBJ2-7 TRBV18 few . TGTGCCAGCTCAGGGCAGCCCGAGGAAGAGCAGTACTTC CASSGQPEEEQYF
15 TRBJ2-5 TRBV6-1 . TRBD2 TGTGCCTCAACGGGACTAGCACCGTACCAAGAGACCCAGTACTTC CASTGLAPYQETQYF
15 TRBJ2-2 TRBV19 . TRBD2 TGTGCCAGTAGTCTTAGCGGGGCGAACACCGGGGAGCTGTTTTTT CASSLSGANTGELFF
14 TRBJ2-7 TRBV7-9 . . TGTGCCAGCAGCTTAGCCGCAGGGTACTACGAGCAGTACTTC CASSLAAGYYEQYF
18 TRBJ2-1 TRBV5-7 . TRBD2 TGTGCCAGCAGCTGGCGCTGTCGACTAGCGGGAGAACTGAGTGAGCAGTTCTTC CASSWRCRLAGELSEQFF
18 TRBJ1-3 TRBV2 . . TGTGCCAGCAGCCTAACGACCAGCGGTCGGAACTTTGGAAACACCATATATTTT CASSLTTSGRNFGNTIYF